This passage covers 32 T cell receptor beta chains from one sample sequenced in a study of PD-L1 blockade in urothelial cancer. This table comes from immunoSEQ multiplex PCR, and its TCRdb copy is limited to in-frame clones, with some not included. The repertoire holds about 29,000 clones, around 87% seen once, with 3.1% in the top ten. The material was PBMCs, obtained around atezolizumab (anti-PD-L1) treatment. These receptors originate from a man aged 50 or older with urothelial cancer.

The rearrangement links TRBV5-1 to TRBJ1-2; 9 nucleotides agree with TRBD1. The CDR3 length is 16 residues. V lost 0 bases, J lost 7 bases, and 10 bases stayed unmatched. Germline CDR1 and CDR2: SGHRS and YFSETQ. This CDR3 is CASSLGGATGGTGYTF. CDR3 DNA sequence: TGCGCCAGCAGCTTGGGAGGGGCGACAGGGGGTACTGGCTACACCTTC.

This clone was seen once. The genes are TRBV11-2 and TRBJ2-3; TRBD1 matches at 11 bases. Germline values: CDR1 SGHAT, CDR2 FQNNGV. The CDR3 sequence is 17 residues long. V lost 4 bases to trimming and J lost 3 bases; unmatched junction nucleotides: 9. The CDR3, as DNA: TGTGCCAGCAGCTCCGGGGTGGGACAGGGGGTAACAGATACGCAGTATTTT. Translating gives CASSSGVGQGVTDTQYF.

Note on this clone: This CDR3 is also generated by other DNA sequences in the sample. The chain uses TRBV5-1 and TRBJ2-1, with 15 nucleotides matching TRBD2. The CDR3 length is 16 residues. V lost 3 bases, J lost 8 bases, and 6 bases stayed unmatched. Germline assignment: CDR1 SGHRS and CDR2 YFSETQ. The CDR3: CASSSGLAGGSDEQFF. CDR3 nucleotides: TGCGCCAGCAGCTCCGGACTAGCGGGAGGGAGCGATGAGCAGTTCTTC.

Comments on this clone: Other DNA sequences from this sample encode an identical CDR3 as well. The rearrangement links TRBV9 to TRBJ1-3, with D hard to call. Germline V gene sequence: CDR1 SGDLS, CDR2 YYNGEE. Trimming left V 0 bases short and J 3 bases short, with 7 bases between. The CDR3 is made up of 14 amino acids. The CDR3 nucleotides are TGTGCCAGCAGCGTAGGGGCCTTTGGAAACACCATATATTTT. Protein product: CASSVGAFGNTIYF.

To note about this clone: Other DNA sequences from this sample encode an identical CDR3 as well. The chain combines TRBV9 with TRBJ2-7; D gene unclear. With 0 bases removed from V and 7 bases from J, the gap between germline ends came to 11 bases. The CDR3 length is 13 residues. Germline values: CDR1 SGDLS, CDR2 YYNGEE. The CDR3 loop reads CASSVERGGEQYF. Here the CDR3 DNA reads TGTGCCAGCAGCGTAGAGAGAGGTGGAGAGCAGTACTTC.

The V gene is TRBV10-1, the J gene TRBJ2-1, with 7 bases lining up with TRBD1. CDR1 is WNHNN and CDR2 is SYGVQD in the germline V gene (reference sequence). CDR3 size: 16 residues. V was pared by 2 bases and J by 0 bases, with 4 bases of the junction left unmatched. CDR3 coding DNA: TGCGCCAGCAGTGAGGGGTGGACAGGCTCCTACAATGAGCAGTTCTTC. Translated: CASSEGWTGSYNEQFF.

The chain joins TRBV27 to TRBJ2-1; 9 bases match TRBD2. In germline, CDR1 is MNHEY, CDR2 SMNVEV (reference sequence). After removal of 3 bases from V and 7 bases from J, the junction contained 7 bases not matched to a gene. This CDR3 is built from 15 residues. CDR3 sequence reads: CASSFWREGGNEQFF. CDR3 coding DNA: TGTGCCAGCAGTTTTTGGCGGGAGGGGGGTAATGAGCAGTTCTTC.

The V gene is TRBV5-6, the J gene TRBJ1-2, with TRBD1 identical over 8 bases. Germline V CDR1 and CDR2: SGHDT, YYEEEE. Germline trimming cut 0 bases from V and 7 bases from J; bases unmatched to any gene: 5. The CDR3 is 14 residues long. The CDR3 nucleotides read TGTGCCAGCAGCTTGGGCGGACAGGGCGCTGGCTACACCTTC. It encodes CASSLGGQGAGYTF.

The CDR3 region has the DNA TGTGCCAGCAGTTACCAACAGGGCACTAATGAAAAACTGTTTTTT. It specifies CASSYQQGTNEKLFF. J is TRBJ1-4 and V is TRBV6-5; tentatively, D is TRBD1 (6 bases). The V gene's germline CDR1 is MNHEY and CDR2 SVGAGI. Trimming took off 2 bases at V and 2 bases at J, with 9 bases between the two ends. The CDR3 runs 15 residues.

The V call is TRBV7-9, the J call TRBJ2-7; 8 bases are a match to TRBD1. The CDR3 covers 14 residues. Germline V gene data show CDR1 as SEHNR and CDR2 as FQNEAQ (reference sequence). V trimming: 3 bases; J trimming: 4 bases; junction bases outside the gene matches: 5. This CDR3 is CASSFTTGAYEQYF. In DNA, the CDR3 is TGTGCCAGCAGCTTCACGACAGGGGCTTACGAGCAGTACTTC.

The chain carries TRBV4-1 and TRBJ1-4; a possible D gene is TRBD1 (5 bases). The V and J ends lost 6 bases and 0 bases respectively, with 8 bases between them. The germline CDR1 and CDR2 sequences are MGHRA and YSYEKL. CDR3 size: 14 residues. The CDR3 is CASSKTATNEKLFF. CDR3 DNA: TGCGCCAGCAGTAAGACAGCAACTAATGAAAAACTGTTTTTT.

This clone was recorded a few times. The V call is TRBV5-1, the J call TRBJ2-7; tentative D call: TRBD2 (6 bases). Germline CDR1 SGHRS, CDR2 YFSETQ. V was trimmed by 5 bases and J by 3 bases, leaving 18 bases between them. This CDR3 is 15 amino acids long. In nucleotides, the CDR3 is TGCGCCAGCAGGTTGACCGGGGGTTCCGGCTACGAGCAGTACTTC. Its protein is CASRLTGGSGYEQYF.

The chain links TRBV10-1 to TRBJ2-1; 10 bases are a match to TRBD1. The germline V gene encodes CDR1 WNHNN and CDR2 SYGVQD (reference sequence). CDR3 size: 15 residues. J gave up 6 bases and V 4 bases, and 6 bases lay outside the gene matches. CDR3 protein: CASSGGTGAINEQFF. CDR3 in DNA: TGCGCCAGCAGTGGAGGGACAGGGGCCATCAATGAGCAGTTCTTC.

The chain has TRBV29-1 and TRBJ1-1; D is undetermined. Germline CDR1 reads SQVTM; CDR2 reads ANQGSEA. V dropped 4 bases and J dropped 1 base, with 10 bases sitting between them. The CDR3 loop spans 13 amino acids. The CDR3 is CSVGGLANTEAFF. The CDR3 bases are TGCAGCGTTGGAGGGTTGGCGAACACTGAAGCTTTCTTT.

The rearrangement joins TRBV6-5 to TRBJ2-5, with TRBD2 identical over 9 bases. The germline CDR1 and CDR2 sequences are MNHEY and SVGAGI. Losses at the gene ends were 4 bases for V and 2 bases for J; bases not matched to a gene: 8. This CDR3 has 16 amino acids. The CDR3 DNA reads TGTGCCAGCAGTTTCCGAGCGGGGGGCGGGCAAGAGACCCAGTACTTC. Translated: CASSFRAGGGQETQYF.

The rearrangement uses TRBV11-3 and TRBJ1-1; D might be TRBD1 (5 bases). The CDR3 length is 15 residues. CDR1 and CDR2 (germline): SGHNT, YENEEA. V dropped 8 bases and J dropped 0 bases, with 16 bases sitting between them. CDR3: CASSPGGGLNTEAFF. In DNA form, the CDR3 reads TGTGCCAGCTCCCCCGGGGGGGGATTGAACACTGAAGCTTTCTTT.

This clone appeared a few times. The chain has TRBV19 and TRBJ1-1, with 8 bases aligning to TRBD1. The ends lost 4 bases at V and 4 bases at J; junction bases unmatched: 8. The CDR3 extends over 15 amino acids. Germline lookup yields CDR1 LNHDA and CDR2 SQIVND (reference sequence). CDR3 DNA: TGTGCCAGTAGTACGCCAGGGGGCTGGGGCACTGAAGCTTTCTTT. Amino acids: CASSTPGGWGTEAFF. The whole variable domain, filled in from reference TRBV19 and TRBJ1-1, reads DGGITQSPKYLFRKEGQNVTLSCEQNLNHDAMYWYRQDPGQGLRLIYYSQIVNDFQKGDIAEGYSVSREKKESFPLTVTSAQKNPTAFYLCASSTPGGWGTEAFFGQGTRLTVV.

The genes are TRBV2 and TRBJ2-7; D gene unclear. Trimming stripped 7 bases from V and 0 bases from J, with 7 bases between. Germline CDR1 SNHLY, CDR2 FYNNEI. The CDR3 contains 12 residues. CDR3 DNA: TGTGCCAGCACCCGTAGCTCCTACGAGCAGTACTTC. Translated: CASTRSSYEQYF.

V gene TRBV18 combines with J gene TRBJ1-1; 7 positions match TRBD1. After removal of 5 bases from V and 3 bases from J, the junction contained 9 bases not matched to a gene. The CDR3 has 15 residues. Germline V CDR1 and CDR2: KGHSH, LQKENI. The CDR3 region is CASSLGTAAYTEAFF. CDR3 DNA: TGTGCCAGCTCATTAGGGACAGCTGCCTACACTGAAGCTTTCTTT.

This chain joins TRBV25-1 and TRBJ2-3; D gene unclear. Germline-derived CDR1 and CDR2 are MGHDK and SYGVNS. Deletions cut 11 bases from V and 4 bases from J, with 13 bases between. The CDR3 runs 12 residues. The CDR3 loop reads CAGPLRSDTQYF. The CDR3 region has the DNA TGTGCCGGCCCCTTAAGATCAGATACGCAGTATTTT.

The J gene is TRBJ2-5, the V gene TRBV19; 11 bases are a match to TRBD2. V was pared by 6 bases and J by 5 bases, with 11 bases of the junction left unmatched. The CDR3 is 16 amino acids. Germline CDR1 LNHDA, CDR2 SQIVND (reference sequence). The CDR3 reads CASRISGGASPETQYF. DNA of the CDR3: TGTGCCAGTAGGATTAGCGGGGGGGCCTCTCCTGAGACCCAGTACTTC.

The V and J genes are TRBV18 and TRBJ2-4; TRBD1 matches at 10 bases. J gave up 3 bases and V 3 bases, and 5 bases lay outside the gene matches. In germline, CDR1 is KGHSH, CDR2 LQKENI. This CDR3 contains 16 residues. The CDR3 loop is CASSPGQGGGKNIQYF. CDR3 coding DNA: TGTGCCAGCTCACCCGGACAGGGGGGGGGCAAAAACATTCAGTACTTC.

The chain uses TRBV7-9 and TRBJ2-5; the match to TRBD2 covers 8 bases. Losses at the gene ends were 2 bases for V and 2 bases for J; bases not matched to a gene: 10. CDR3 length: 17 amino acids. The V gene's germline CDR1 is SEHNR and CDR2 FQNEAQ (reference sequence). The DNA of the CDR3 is TGTGCCAGCAGCTTACGGGCAGCGGGAGTTGGTCAAGAGACCCAGTACTTC. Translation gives CASSLRAAGVGQETQYF.

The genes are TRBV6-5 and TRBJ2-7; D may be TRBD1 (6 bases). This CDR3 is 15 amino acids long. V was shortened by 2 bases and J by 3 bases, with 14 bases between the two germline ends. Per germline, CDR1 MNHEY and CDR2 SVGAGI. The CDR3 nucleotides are TGTGCCAGCAGTTACGCCAGGGGAACCCTCTACGAGCAGTACTTC. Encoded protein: CASSYARGTLYEQYF.

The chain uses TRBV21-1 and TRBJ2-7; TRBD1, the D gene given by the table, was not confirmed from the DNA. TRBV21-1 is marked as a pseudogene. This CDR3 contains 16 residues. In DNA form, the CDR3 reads TGTGCCAGCATCCGAGGGGGACAGGGGATTTTCGGCGAGCAGTACTTC. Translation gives CASIRGGQGIFGEQYF.

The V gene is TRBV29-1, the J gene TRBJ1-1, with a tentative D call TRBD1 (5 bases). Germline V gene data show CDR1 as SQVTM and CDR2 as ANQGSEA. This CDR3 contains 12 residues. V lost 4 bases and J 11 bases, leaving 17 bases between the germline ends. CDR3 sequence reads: CSVGQLQLGAFF. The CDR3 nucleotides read TGCAGCGTTGGACAGCTTCAACTGGGCGCTTTCTTT.

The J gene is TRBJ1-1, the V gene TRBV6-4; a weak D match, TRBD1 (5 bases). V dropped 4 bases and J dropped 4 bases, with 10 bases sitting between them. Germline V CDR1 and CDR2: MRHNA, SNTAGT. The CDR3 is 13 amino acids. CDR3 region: CASSVEGATEAFF. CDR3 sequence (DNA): TGTGCCAGCAGTGTGGAAGGGGCCACTGAAGCTTTCTTT.

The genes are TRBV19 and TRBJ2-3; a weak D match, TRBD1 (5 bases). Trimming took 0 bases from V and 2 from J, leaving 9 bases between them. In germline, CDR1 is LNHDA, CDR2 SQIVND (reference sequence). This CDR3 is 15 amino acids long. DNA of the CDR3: TGTGCCAGTAGTATAGACGACAGCTACACAGATACGCAGTATTTT. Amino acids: CASSIDDSYTDTQYF.

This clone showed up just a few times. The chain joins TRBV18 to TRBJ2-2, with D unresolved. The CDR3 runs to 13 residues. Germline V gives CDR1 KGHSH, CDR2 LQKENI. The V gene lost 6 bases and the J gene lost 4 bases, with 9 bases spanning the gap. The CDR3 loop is CASSRGGTGELFF. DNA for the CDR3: TGTGCCAGCTCTCGTGGCGGCACCGGGGAGCTGTTTTTT.

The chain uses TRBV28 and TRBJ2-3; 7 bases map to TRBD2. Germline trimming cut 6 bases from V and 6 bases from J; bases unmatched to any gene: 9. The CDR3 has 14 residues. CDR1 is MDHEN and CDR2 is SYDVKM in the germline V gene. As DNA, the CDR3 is TGTGCCAGCAGATCACTTGACGGGGGGGATACGCAGTATTTT. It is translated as CASRSLDGGDTQYF.

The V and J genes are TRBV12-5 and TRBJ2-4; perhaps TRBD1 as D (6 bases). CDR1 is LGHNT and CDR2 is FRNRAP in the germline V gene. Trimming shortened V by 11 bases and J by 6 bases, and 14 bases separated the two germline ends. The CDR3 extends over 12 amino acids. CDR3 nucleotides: TGTGCTTCAACCGCACAGGGAAACATTCAGTACTTC. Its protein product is CASTAQGNIQYF.

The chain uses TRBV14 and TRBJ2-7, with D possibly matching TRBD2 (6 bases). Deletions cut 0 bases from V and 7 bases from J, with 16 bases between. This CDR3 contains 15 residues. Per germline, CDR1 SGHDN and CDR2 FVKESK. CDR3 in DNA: TGTGCCAGCAGCCAAGATTTCTCAGGCCGGGGGGAGCAGTACTTC. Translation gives CASSQDFSGRGEQYF.